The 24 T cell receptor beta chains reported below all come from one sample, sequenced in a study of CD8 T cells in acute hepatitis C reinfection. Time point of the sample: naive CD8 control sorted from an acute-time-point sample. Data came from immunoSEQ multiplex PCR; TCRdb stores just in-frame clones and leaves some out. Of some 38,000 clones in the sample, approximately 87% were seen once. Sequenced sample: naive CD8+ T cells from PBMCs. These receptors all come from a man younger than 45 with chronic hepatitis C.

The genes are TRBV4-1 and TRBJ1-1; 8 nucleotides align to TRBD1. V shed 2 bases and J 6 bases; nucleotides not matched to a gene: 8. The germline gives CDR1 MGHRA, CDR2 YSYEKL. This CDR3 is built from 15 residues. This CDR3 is CASSQRQGSPSEAFF. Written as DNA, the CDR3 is TGCGCCAGCAGCCAACGACAGGGGTCCCCGTCTGAAGCTTTCTTT.

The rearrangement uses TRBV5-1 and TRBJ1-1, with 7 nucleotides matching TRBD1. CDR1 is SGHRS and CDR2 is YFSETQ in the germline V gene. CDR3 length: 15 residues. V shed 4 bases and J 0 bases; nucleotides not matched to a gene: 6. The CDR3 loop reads CASSARQGMNTEAFF. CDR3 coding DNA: TGCGCCAGCAGCGCAAGACAGGGTATGAACACTGAAGCTTTCTTT.

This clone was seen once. The chain's CDR3 is CASSQGNEQYF. The CDR3 DNA is TGCGCCAGCAGCCAAGGAAACGAGCAGTACTTC. The V and J genes are TRBV4-3 and TRBJ2-7; no firm D call. Trimming cost V 1 base and J 5 bases, with 3 bases left between them. Germline lookup yields CDR1 LGHNA and CDR2 YSLEER. The CDR3 has 11 residues.

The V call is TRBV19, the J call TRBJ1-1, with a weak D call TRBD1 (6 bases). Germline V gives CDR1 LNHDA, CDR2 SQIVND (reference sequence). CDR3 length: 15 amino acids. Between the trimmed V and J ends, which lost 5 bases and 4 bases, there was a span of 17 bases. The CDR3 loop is CASSLREGEATEAFF. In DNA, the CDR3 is TGTGCCAGTAGTCTAAGGGAGGGGGAGGCCACTGAAGCTTTCTTT. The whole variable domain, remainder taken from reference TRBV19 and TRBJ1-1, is DGGITQSPKYLFRKEGQNVTLSCEQNLNHDAMYWYRQDPGQGLRLIYYSQIVNDFQKGDIAEGYSVSREKKESFPLTVTSAQKNPTAFYLCASSLREGEATEAFFGQGTRLTVV.

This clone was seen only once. This CDR3 is CATSRVRVGTEAFF. CDR3 coding DNA: TGTGCCACCAGCAGGGTTAGGGTGGGCACTGAAGCTTTCTTT. The rearrangement uses TRBV15 and TRBJ1-1; the D is unclear. Germline V gene sequence: CDR1 LNHNV, CDR2 YYDKDF (reference sequence). CDR3 length: 14 residues. Trimming left V 3 bases short and J 4 bases short, with 12 bases between.

DNA of the CDR3: TGTGCCAGCAGCTCCCGGACAGGGAGCTACACCGGGGAGCTGTTTTTT. It encodes CASSSRTGSYTGELFF. The chain links TRBV11-3 to TRBJ2-2, with TRBD1 matching 8 bases. Germline CDR1 SGHNT, CDR2 YENEEA. The V segment lost 4 bases and the J segment 3 bases; nucleotides outside the gene matches: 7. The CDR3 consists of 16 residues.

The CDR3 nucleotides read TGTGCCAGCAGCTTGGATGGTGGGGATACGCAGTATTTT. Protein sequence: CASSLDGGDTQYF. The V call is TRBV7-6, the J call TRBJ2-3; unclear D gene. Trimming took 3 bases from V and 6 from J, leaving 10 bases between them. The CDR3 is 13 amino acids. Per the germline V gene, CDR1 is SGHVS and CDR2 is FNYEAQ. The entire variable domain, with the rest obtained from reference TRBV7-6 and TRBJ2-3, is as follows: GAGVSQSPRYKVTKRGQDVALRCDPISGHVSLYWYRQALGQGPEFLTYFNYEAQQDKSGLPNDRFSAERPEGSISTLTIQRTEQRDSAMYRCASSLDGGDTQYFGPGTRLTVL.

CDR3 sequence reads: CSVATGNPSTDTQYF. The DNA of the CDR3 is TGCAGCGTTGCGACAGGGAATCCTAGCACAGATACGCAGTATTTT. The rearrangement links TRBV29-1 to TRBJ2-3, with 7 bases fitting TRBD1. The CDR3 is 15 residues long. The germline V gene encodes CDR1 SQVTM and CDR2 ANQGSEA. Unmatched junction bases numbered 7, after V lost 4 bases and J lost 0 bases.

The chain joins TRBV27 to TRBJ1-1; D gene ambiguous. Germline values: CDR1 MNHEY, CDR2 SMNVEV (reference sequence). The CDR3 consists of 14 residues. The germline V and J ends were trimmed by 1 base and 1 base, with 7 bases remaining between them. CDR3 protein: CASSLLGANTEAFF. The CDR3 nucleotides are TGTGCCAGCAGTTTATTGGGAGCGAACACTGAAGCTTTCTTT.

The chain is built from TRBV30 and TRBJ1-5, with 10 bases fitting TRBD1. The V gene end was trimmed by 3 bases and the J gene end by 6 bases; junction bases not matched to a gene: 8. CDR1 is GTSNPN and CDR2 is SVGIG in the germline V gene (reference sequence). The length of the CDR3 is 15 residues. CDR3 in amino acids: CAWSLWTGGPQPQHF. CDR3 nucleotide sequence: TGTGCCTGGAGCCTCTGGACAGGGGGACCTCAGCCCCAGCATTTT.

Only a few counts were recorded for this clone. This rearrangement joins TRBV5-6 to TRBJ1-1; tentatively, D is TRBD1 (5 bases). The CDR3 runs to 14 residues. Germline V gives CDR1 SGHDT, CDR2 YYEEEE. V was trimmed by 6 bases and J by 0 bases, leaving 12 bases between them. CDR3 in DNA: TGTGCCAGCACCGGGGGTGGAGTGAACACTGAAGCTTTCTTT. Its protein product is CASTGGGVNTEAFF.

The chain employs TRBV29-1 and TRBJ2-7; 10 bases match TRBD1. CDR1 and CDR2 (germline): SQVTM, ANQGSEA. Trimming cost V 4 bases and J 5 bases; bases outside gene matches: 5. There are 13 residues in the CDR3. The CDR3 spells CSVALTGGHEQYF. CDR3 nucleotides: TGCAGCGTTGCCCTGACAGGGGGCCACGAGCAGTACTTC.

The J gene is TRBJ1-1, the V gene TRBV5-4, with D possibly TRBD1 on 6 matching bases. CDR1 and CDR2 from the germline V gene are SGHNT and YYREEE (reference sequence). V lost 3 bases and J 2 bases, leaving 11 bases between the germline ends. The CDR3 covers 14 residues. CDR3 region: CASSSTGLNTEAFF. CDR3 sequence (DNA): TGTGCCAGCAGCTCGACAGGACTAAACACTGAAGCTTTCTTT.

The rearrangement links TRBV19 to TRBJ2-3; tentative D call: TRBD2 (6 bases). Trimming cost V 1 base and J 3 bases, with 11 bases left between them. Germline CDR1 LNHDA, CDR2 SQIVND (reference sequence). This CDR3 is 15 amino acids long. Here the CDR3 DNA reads TGTGCCAGTAGTATAGGCGGGACCTTTACAGATACGCAGTATTTT. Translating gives CASSIGGTFTDTQYF.

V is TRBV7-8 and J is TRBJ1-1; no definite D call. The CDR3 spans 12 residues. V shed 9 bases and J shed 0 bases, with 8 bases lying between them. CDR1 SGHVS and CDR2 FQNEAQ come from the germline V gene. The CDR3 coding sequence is TGTGCCAGTAAATTGATGAACACTGAAGCTTTCTTT. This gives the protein CASKLMNTEAFF.

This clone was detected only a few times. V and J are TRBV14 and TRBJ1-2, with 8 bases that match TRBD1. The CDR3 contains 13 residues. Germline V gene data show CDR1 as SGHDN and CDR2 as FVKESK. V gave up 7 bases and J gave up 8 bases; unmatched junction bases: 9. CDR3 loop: CASTNPGGQGYTF. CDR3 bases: TGTGCCAGCACCAACCCAGGGGGCCAAGGCTACACCTTC. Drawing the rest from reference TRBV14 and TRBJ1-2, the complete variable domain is EAGVTQFPSHSVIEKGQTVTLRCDPISGHDNLYWYRRVMGKEIKFLLHFVKESKQDESGMPNNRFLAERTGGTYSTLKVQPAELEDSGVYFCASTNPGGQGYTFGSGTRLTVV.

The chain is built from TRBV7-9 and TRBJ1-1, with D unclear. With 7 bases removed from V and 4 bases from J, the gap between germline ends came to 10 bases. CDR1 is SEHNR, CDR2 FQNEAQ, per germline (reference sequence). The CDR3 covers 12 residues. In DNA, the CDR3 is TGTGCCAGCATAAACACCCCCACTGAAGCTTTCTTT. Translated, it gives CASINTPTEAFF. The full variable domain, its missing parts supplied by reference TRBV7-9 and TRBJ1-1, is DTGVSQNPRHKITKRGQNVTFRCDPISEHNRLYWYRQTLGQGPEFLTYFQNEAQLEKSRLLSDRFSAERPKGSFSTLEIQRTEQGDSAMYLCASINTPTEAFFGQGTRLTVV.

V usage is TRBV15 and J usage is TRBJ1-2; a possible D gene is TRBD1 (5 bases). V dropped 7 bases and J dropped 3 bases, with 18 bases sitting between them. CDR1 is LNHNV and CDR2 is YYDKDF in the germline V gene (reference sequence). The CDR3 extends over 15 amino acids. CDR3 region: CATMQTGEGHYGYTF. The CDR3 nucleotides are TGTGCCACCATGCAGACGGGCGAGGGGCACTATGGCTACACCTTC.

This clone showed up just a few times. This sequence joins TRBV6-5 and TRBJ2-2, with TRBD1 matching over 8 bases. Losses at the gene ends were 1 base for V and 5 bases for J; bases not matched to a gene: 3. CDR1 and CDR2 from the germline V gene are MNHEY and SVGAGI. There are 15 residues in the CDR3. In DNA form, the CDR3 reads TGTGCCAGCAGTTACTTTGACAGGGGAACCGGGGAGCTGTTTTTT. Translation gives CASSYFDRGTGELFF.

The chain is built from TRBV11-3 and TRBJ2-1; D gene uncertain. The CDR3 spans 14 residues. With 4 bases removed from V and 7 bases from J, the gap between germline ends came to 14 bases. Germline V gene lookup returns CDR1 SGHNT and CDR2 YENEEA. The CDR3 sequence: CASSSTFDRNEQFF. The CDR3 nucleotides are TGTGCCAGCAGCTCTACATTCGATAGAAATGAGCAGTTCTTC.

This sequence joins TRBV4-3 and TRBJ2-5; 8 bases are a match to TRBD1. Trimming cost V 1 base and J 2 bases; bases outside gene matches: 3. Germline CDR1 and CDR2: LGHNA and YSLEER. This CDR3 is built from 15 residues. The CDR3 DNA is TGCGCCAGCAGCCAAGCAACAGGGGGGCAAGAGACCCAGTACTTC. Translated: CASSQATGGQETQYF.

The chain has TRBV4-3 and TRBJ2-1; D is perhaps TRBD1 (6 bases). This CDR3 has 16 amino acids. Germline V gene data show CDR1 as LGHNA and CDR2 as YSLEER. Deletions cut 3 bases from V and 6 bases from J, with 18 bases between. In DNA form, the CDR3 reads TGCGCCAGCAGCCAGTTTACCGGGACACTATTCAATGAGCAGTTCTTC. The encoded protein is CASSQFTGTLFNEQFF.

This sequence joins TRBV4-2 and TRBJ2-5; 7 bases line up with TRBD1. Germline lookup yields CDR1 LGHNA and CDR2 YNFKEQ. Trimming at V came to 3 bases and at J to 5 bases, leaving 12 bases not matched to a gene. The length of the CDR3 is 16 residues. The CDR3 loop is CASSHRDSEPGETQYF. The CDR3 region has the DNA TGTGCCAGCAGCCACCGGGACAGCGAACCTGGGGAGACCCAGTACTTC.

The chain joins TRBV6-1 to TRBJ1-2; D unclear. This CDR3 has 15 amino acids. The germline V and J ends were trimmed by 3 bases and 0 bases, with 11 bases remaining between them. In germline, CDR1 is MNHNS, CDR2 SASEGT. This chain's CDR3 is CASSDGREANYGYTF. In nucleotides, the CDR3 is TGTGCCAGCAGTGATGGGCGGGAAGCTAACTATGGCTACACCTTC.